This T cell receptor (beta chain) was identified in a study of T cells after yellow fever vaccination. About the research overall: In the case of low-cell-number fractions, SMART-Seq v4 Ultra Low Input was used for preparation.

V gave up 3 bases and J gave up 7 bases, with 10 bases separating them. CDR1 and CDR2 from the germline V gene are SEHNR and FQNEAQ (reference sequence). The CDR3 has 14 residues. Universal primer sites and UMIs were introduced during 5'RACE template-switching synthesis of TCR cDNA. One entry per CDR3 protein results from TCRdb running MiXCR on the 5' RACE reads. The repertoire holds roughly 310,000 distinct CDR3 sequences, with about 9.5% as singletons. Study-wide findings and caveats: Booster samples showed a return of most primary-vaccination clones (under 98% CD4, approximately 90% CD8). Only a minor proportion of clonotypes was detected across both CD4 and CD8 compartments.

As to this clonotype: Its antigen is not identified.

The sample consisted of PBMCs, taken on the day of the first yellow fever vaccination. V usage is TRBV7-9 and J usage is TRBJ1-6; D is ambiguous. The clonotype was recovered from a man younger than 35 who received the YFV17D yellow fever vaccine. The CDR3 reads CASSFKLANSPLHF. The CDR3 DNA reads TGTGCCAGCAGCTTCAAGTTGGCCAATTCACCCCTCCACTTT.